What follows are 23 T cell receptor beta chains derived from one specimen sequenced in a study of shared clonotypes between healthy human individuals. The method was immunoSEQ multiplex PCR; TCRdb's version includes in-frame clones alone and lacks a portion of them. The sample yields roughly 1,500,000 clones, 95% to 99% seen once. Sequenced input: naive CD4+ T cells sorted from blood. Subset here: CD45RA+ positively selected. These receptor sequences come from a man between 25 and 39 years old in good health.

The chain recombines TRBV18 with TRBJ2-3; 10 bases fit TRBD2. Germline-derived CDR1 and CDR2 are KGHSH and LQKENI. The CDR3 runs 18 residues. Losses at the gene ends were 1 base for V and 2 bases for J; bases not matched to a gene: 9. CDR3 loop: CASSPLPLAGGPTDTQYF. The CDR3 region has the DNA TGTGCCAGCTCACCACTCCCCTTAGCGGGAGGTCCCACAGATACGCAGTATTTT.

The chain is built from TRBV7-9 and TRBJ2-3; 11 bases match TRBD2. V gave up 5 bases and J gave up 5 bases; unmatched junction bases: 9. The germline V gene encodes CDR1 SEHNR and CDR2 FQNEAQ (reference sequence). This CDR3 spans 16 amino acids. The CDR3 DNA reads as TGTGCCAGCAGCGGCCGTAGCGGGAGGGCCAGAGATACGCAGTATTTT. It yields the protein CASSGRSGRARDTQYF.

This sequence joins TRBV11-2 and TRBJ2-3, with a tentative D call TRBD2 (6 bases). Germline V gene data show CDR1 as SGHAT and CDR2 as FQNNGV. The CDR3 spans 12 residues. V lost 11 bases, J lost 5 bases, and 14 bases lay in between. This CDR3 is CAGGRSGDTQYF. CDR3 DNA sequence: TGTGCCGGGGGGAGAAGCGGAGATACGCAGTATTTT.

A single count supports this clone. The V call is TRBV25-1, the J call TRBJ2-7; D is ambiguous. V was trimmed by 3 bases and J by 1 base, leaving 7 bases between them. Germline lookup yields CDR1 MGHDK and CDR2 SYGVNS. This CDR3 region has 13 residues. CDR3 in amino acids: CASSEWTSYEQYF. Written as DNA, the CDR3 is TGTGCCAGCAGTGAGTGGACGTCCTACGAGCAGTACTTC.

The chain uses TRBV9 and TRBJ2-6, with D perhaps matching TRBD2 (5 bases). The CDR3 extends over 17 amino acids. CDR1 and CDR2 (germline): SGDLS, YYNGEE. V was cut by 4 bases and J by 1 base, with 15 bases left in between. CDR3 DNA sequence: TGTGCCAGCAGCCCGACCTCCACTAGATCTGGGGCCAACGTCCTGACTTTC. Protein: CASSPTSTRSGANVLTF.

V is TRBV6-1 and J is TRBJ2-7; 7 bases are a match to TRBD2. V dropped 6 bases and J dropped 6; count of bases not matched to a gene: 5. CDR1 is MNHNS, CDR2 SASEGT, per germline. The CDR3 is made up of 12 amino acids. CDR3 sequence (DNA): TGTGCCAGCAGACGACTAGCCGTCGAGCAGTACTTC. Protein sequence: CASRRLAVEQYF.

The chain couples TRBV5-1 to TRBJ2-2; the match to TRBD2 covers 7 bases. The CDR3 totals 17 residues. Per the germline V gene, CDR1 is SGHRS and CDR2 is YFSETQ. The ends lost 5 bases at V and 2 bases at J; junction bases unmatched: 12. The CDR3 DNA follows: TGCGCCAGCAGTTTTGTTAGCGGGTCATCCAACACCGGGGAGCTGTTTTTT. As protein: CASSFVSGSSNTGELFF.

This sequence joins TRBV10-3 and TRBJ1-1; D perhaps matches TRBD1 (5 bases). V lost 7 bases and J 4 bases, leaving 19 bases between the germline ends. This CDR3 has 15 residues. The germline V gene encodes CDR1 ENHRY and CDR2 SYGVKD. CDR3 protein: CAINNRDLGGTEAFF. In DNA, the CDR3 is TGTGCCATCAATAACCGGGACCTTGGGGGCACTGAAGCTTTCTTT.

CDR3 DNA: TGCAGCGGAAGATCCGGGACAGGGCCCGCTGAAGCTTTCTTT. This sequence encodes CSGRSGTGPAEAFF. The rearrangement joins TRBV29-1 to TRBJ1-1; 9 bases are shared with TRBD1. CDR1 is SQVTM and CDR2 is ANQGSEA in the germline V gene. The CDR3 contains 14 residues. J gave up 6 bases and V 7 bases, and 12 bases lay outside the gene matches.

This chain joins TRBV7-6 and TRBJ2-7; 14 bases align to TRBD2. Germline V gene lookup returns CDR1 SGHVS and CDR2 FNYEAQ. After removal of 5 bases from V and 5 bases from J, the junction contained 11 bases not matched to a gene. CDR3 size: 17 residues. In DNA form, the CDR3 reads TGTGCCAGCAGCCCGGGACTAGCGGGAGATAGGACCGACGAGCAGTACTTC. It specifies CASSPGLAGDRTDEQYF.

The chain carries TRBV6-6 and TRBJ2-7; possibly TRBD1 for D (5 bases). Trimming pared 6 bases from V and 3 bases from J, leaving 12 bases between. Germline CDR1 is MNHNY and CDR2 is SVGAGI (reference sequence). The CDR3 sequence is 13 residues long. The CDR3 DNA sequence: TGTGCCAGCAGCCCCAGGGCCTTCTACGAGCAGTACTTC. This gives the protein CASSPRAFYEQYF.

The rearrangement uses TRBV7-3 and TRBJ1-1; D unclear. Trimming stripped 1 base from V and 5 bases from J, with 8 bases between. Germline V gene sequence: CDR1 SGHTA, CDR2 FQGTGA. The CDR3 extends over 13 amino acids. In DNA form, the CDR3 reads TGTGCCAGCAGCTTAAATACGGGTACTGAAGCTTTCTTT. This gives the protein CASSLNTGTEAFF. Using reference TRBV7-3 and TRBJ1-1 for the parts outside the CDR3, the full variable domain is GAGVSQTPSNKVTEKGKYVELRCDPISGHTALYWYRQSLGQGPEFLIYFQGTGAADDSGLPNDRFFAVRPEGSVSTLKIQRTERGDSAVYLCASSLNTGTEAFFGQGTRLTVV.

This chain links TRBV7-6 with TRBJ2-7; a weak D match, TRBD1 (6 bases). Trimming pared 5 bases from V and 3 bases from J, leaving 17 bases between. This CDR3 is built from 15 residues. Looked up from germline, CDR1 is SGHVS and CDR2 is FNYEAQ. This chain's CDR3 is CASSPGEGVNYEQYF. CDR3 bases: TGTGCCAGCAGCCCCGGAGAGGGGGTCAACTACGAGCAGTACTTC.

V is TRBV9 and J is TRBJ2-5; D is unresolved. The CDR3 is 13 amino acids. Germline CDR1 SGDLS, CDR2 YYNGEE. Trimming pared 2 bases from V and 5 bases from J, leaving 10 bases between. The CDR3 DNA follows: TGTGCCAGCAGCGTGGACGTTCTTGAGACCCAGTACTTC. Amino acid sequence: CASSVDVLETQYF.

This rearrangement joins TRBV9 to TRBJ2-3; D may correspond to TRBD1 or TRBD2 (6 bases each). The germline V gene has CDR1 SGDLS and CDR2 YYNGEE. The CDR3 has 14 amino acids. Trimming shortened V by 3 bases and J by 4 bases, and 12 bases separated the two germline ends. The CDR3 sequence is CASSGRGSSDTQYF. In DNA, the CDR3 is TGTGCCAGCAGCGGGAGGGGGTCGTCAGATACGCAGTATTTT.

This clone was detected once. The chain employs TRBV7-2 and TRBJ2-5; perhaps D is TRBD1 or TRBD2 (6 bases each). The CDR3 runs 15 residues. Per the germline V gene, CDR1 is SGHTA and CDR2 is FQGNSA. V was clipped by 5 bases and J by 5 bases, with 18 bases between them. The CDR3 protein is CASSPRGVGWETQYF. The CDR3, as DNA: TGTGCCAGCAGCCCGAGGGGGGTGGGGTGGGAGACCCAGTACTTC.

The chain is built from TRBV6-4 and TRBJ2-2; no definite D call. The CDR3 is 14 residues long. Germline V gives CDR1 MRHNA, CDR2 SNTAGT. The V gene lost 2 bases and the J gene lost 0 bases, with 4 bases spanning the gap. Here the CDR3 reads CASSDGANTGELFF. The CDR3 bases are TGTGCCAGCAGTGACGGGGCGAACACCGGGGAGCTGTTTTTT.

The chain is built from TRBV29-1 and TRBJ1-1; D call uncertain. Trimming removed 8 bases at V and 0 bases at J, with 22 bases between. Germline CDR1 reads SQVTM; CDR2 reads ANQGSEA. The CDR3 has 16 amino acids. As DNA, the CDR3 is TGCAGCATAATTCGCGATGTGGGGTTCGTGAACACTGAAGCTTTCTTT. This encodes CSIIRDVGFVNTEAFF.

This chain uses TRBV28 with TRBJ1-1; D call uncertain. The V and J ends lost 6 bases and 3 bases respectively, with 14 bases between them. Germline V gene lookup returns CDR1 MDHEN and CDR2 SYDVKM. The CDR3 runs to 14 residues. The CDR3 DNA follows: TGTGCCAGCAGGAGAGGAGGGCAGCACACTGAAGCTTTCTTT. It translates to CASRRGGQHTEAFF.

About this clone itself: This same CDR3 is encoded by further DNA sequences in the sample. The V and J genes are TRBV7-9 and TRBJ2-7, with D uncertain. Trimming took off 1 base at V and 7 bases at J, with 5 bases between the two ends. The length of the CDR3 is 11 residues. Germline loops: CDR1 SEHNR, CDR2 FQNEAQ (reference sequence). The CDR3: CASSLVAEQYF. DNA of the CDR3: TGTGCCAGCAGCTTAGTTGCGGAGCAGTACTTC.

The chain links TRBV19 to TRBJ2-7; maybe TRBD2 (6 bases). Germline V gives CDR1 LNHDA, CDR2 SQIVND (reference sequence). The CDR3 runs to 14 residues. V dropped 5 bases and J dropped 2 bases, with 13 bases sitting between them. CDR3 sequence (DNA): TGTGCCAGTAGTCCCCTGGGAGGCACCTACGAGCAGTACTTC. This translates into CASSPLGGTYEQYF.

This chain joins TRBV27 and TRBJ2-1; 9 nucleotides match TRBD2. The CDR3 is 16 amino acids. The germline gives CDR1 MNHEY, CDR2 SMNVEV (reference sequence). The V segment lost 4 bases and the J segment 10 bases; nucleotides outside the gene matches: 14. The CDR3 region has the DNA TGTGCCAGCAGTTCAACCAAACTCGGGACTAGCCTAGAGCAGTTCTTC. Protein product: CASSSTKLGTSLEQFF.

V usage is TRBV27 and J usage is TRBJ2-5, with 12 bases fitting TRBD2. The CDR3 is 16 residues long. Germline V gene data show CDR1 as MNHEY and CDR2 as SMNVEV (reference sequence). Unmatched junction bases numbered 8, after V lost 4 bases and J lost 5 bases. CDR3 sequence (DNA): TGTGCCAGCAGTTCCAAGACTAGCGGGAGACGGGAGACCCAGTACTTC. It is translated as CASSSKTSGRRETQYF.